This TCR beta chain was recorded in a study of tumor and adjacent non-tumor tissue in lung cancer. The library came from three nested PCR rounds adapted from ARM-PCR protocols. MiXCR was run by TCRdb on the multiplex PCR reads, yielding one entry per CDR3 protein. The sample holds over 110,000 distinct CDR3 sequences, around 67% seen once. This clonotype turned up a few times. Its specificity is unknown. One end of the junction does not line up with germline, which may come from a read error. RNA was extracted from bulk tissue without any cell sorting. CDR3 length: 15 residues. Points from the study as a whole: Normal lung showed higher cumulative top 100 clone frequency than tumor.

Sequences were obtained from lung tumor tissue. The sequence was collected from a man aged 55 to 70 with small cell lung cancer. The rearrangement links TRBV12-3 or TRBV12-4 to TRBJ1-1; 9 positions agree with TRBD1. The CDR3 region has the DNA TGTGCTAGCAGTTTGTCTAGCGGGACAGGGAGGAAGGCTTTCTTT. It yields the protein CASSLSSGTGRKAFF.